What follows is one TCR beta chain and its context. The sample is drawn from a study of T cell changes during pregnancy in multiple sclerosis. Generated by immunoSEQ multiplex PCR, the TCRdb table keeps only in-frame clones and is missing some. This table holds more than 35,000 clones, 92% found once. The germline CDR1 and CDR2 sequences are MNHNY and SVGAGI (reference sequence). The CDR3 has 15 residues. Trimming removed 7 bases from V and 8 bases from J; junction bases left unmatched: 13. The sample in question was CD4+ T cells from peripheral blood mononuclear cells, obtained in the third trimester of pregnancy. The source is a female donor with multiple sclerosis, enrolled in a pregnancy study. V is TRBV6-6 and J is TRBJ1-1, with 10 nucleotides matching TRBD1. The CDR3 DNA reads as TGTGCCAGCAAAAACGGGGACAGGGGAATATGGGAAGCTTTCTTT. Its protein product is CASKNGDRGIWEAFF.